This entry lists 25 T cell receptor beta chains sequenced from one sample in a study of shared clonotypes between healthy human individuals. Measured with immunoSEQ multiplex PCR; TCRdb has only the in-frame clones, and not every one. The top ten clones hold around 1.4% of a sample with 850,000 to 1,200,000 clones, more than 65% of them seen once. The material sequenced was memory CD4+ T cells sorted from blood. Indicated subset: CD45RA-negative fraction. Source of these receptors: a man aged 18 to 29 in good health.

This clone was seen a single time. The gene calls are TRBV7-2 and TRBJ2-3; 8 bases are a match to TRBD2. The ends lost 2 bases at V and 1 base at J; junction bases unmatched: 14. CDR1 SGHTA and CDR2 FQGNSA come from the germline V gene. CDR3 length: 19 residues. DNA for the CDR3: TGTGCCAGCAGCTTAAGGTCCGGGGGGGGCCGGAAGGGCACAGATACGCAGTATTTT. It translates to CASSLRSGGGRKGTDTQYF.

This chain uses TRBV7-2 with TRBJ1-3; no clear D gene. Trimming took off 3 bases at V and 4 bases at J, with 10 bases between the two ends. The germline V gene has CDR1 SGHTA and CDR2 FQGNSA. This CDR3 is built from 14 residues. The CDR3 DNA reads TGTGCCAGCAGCTTCACCCCGGGCGGAAACACCATATATTTT. Amino acids: CASSFTPGGNTIYF. The variable domain in full, completed from reference TRBV7-2 and TRBJ1-3, reads GAGVSQSPSNKVTEKGKDVELRCDPISGHTALYWYRQSLGQGLEFLIYFQGNSAPDKSGLPSDRFSAERTGGSVSTLTIQRTQQEDSAVYLCASSFTPGGNTIYFGEGSWLTVV.

The chain employs TRBV5-6 and TRBJ2-5; D is ambiguous. The germline V and J ends were trimmed by 3 bases and 5 bases, with 5 bases remaining between them. The V gene's germline CDR1 is SGHDT and CDR2 YYEEEE. The CDR3 totals 11 residues. The DNA for the CDR3 is TGTGCCAGCAGCTCGGGCGAGACCCAGTACTTC. Translating it yields CASSSGETQYF.

The CDR3 nucleotides are TGTGCCAGCAGGCATTCAGACAGGGGGTTAGGGCAGCCCCAGCATTTT. Protein: CASRHSDRGLGQPQHF. This chain links TRBV6-6 with TRBJ1-5; the match to TRBD1 covers 9 bases. The junction had 13 bases not matched to a gene; V was cut back by 6 bases and J by 7 bases. This CDR3 is 16 amino acids long. CDR1 and CDR2 from the germline V gene are MNHNY and SVGAGI (reference sequence).

DNA of the CDR3: TGTGCCAGCAGTCCTAGGTCTCGGGAGACCCAGTACTTC. Translating gives CASSPRSRETQYF. This chain joins TRBV27 and TRBJ2-5; D remains ambiguous. The CDR3 consists of 13 residues. Germline V gene sequence: CDR1 MNHEY, CDR2 SMNVEV (reference sequence). V gave up 5 bases and J gave up 5 bases, with 12 bases separating them.

The chain has TRBV4-1 and TRBJ2-3; D gene ambiguous. The CDR3 runs to 16 residues. Trimming removed 4 bases from V and 4 bases from J, with 18 bases in between. Looked up from germline, CDR1 is MGHRA and CDR2 is YSYEKL. The CDR3 bases are TGCGCCAGCAGCCCAGGAACGGTTCCGTACGCAGATACGCAGTATTTT. Its translation: CASSPGTVPYADTQYF.

This chain uses TRBV6-5 with TRBJ1-4; 8 bases fit TRBD1. CDR3 length: 12 residues. Losses at the gene ends were 5 bases for V and 11 bases for J; bases not matched to a gene: 4. The V gene's germline CDR1 is MNHEY and CDR2 SVGAGI. CDR3 nucleotides: TGTGCCAGCAGTCAGGACAGGGTGAAACTGTTTTTT. This gives the protein CASSQDRVKLFF.

The chain couples TRBV10-1 to TRBJ2-6, with TRBD2 matching 11 bases. Germline V gene sequence: CDR1 WNHNN, CDR2 SYGVQD (reference sequence). Trimming at V came to 2 bases and at J to 3 bases, leaving 6 bases not matched to a gene. The CDR3 runs to 18 residues. CDR3 in amino acids: CASSERLAGGFGANVLTF. CDR3 bases: TGCGCCAGCAGTGAGAGGCTAGCGGGAGGATTTGGGGCCAACGTCCTGACTTTC.

This clone is a singleton in its sample. The chain recombines TRBV19 with TRBJ1-1, with D uncertain. The V and J ends lost 3 bases and 1 base respectively, with 15 bases between them. Germline-derived CDR1 and CDR2 are LNHDA and SQIVND (reference sequence). The CDR3 contains 16 residues. CDR3: CASSIPLGPGNTEAFF. CDR3 sequence (DNA): TGTGCCAGTAGTATCCCCCTGGGTCCCGGGAACACTGAAGCTTTCTTT.

The chain carries TRBV2 and TRBJ2-3, with TRBD2 matching 10 bases. Trimming removed 8 bases from V and 6 bases from J; junction bases left unmatched: 5. The CDR3 length is 13 residues. The germline V gene has CDR1 SNHLY and CDR2 FYNNEI. The CDR3 region has the DNA TGTGCCAGCTCCAGCGGGAGGGGGGATACGCAGTATTTT. This sequence encodes CASSSGRGDTQYF.

The CDR3 nucleotides are TGCGCCAGCAGCTTAGGATCGTACAATAATGAAAAACTGTTTTTT. The encoded protein is CASSLGSYNNEKLFF. The chain employs TRBV5-1 and TRBJ1-4; D is uncertain. CDR1 is SGHRS, CDR2 YFSETQ, per germline. There are 15 residues in the CDR3. Between the trimmed V and J ends, which lost 2 bases and 4 bases, there was a span of 12 bases. Based on the CDR3 plus reference TRBV5-1 and TRBJ1-4, the full variable domain is KAGVTQTPRYLIKTRGQQVTLSCSPISGHRSVSWYQQTPGQGLQFLFEYFSETQRNKGNFPGRFSGRQFSNSRSEMNVSTLELGDSALYLCASSLGSYNNEKLFFGSGTQLSVL.

This clone occurred a few times. The chain carries TRBV19 and TRBJ2-5; tentative D call: TRBD2 (7 bases). The germline V gene encodes CDR1 LNHDA and CDR2 SQIVND (reference sequence). The CDR3 consists of 14 residues. V was trimmed by 5 bases and J by 2 bases, leaving 12 bases between them. CDR3 sequence: CASSRGGLQETQYF. The CDR3 DNA reads TGTGCCAGTAGTCGCGGGGGCCTTCAAGAGACCCAGTACTTC.

This clone was counted a few times. This chain connects TRBV2 to TRBJ2-2; D might be TRBD1 or TRBD2, each matching 5 bases. Trimming removed 10 bases from V and 0 bases from J, with 15 bases in between. CDR3 size: 15 residues. CDR1 SNHLY and CDR2 FYNNEI come from the germline V gene. The CDR3 DNA reads TGTGCCATCCAGAGTGGGGGTCCGAACACCGGGGAGCTGTTTTTT. As protein: CAIQSGGPNTGELFF.

This clone was detected only once. The V and J genes are TRBV10-2 and TRBJ2-3, with D perhaps being TRBD1 or TRBD2 (5 bases each). V was clipped by 0 bases and J by 3 bases, with 22 bases between them. CDR1 is WSHSY and CDR2 is SAAADI in the germline V gene. This CDR3 region has 19 residues. Here the CDR3 DNA reads TGCGCCAGCAGTGAGTCGAGTGGGGGATTGTGGGACCTGACAGATACGCAGTATTTT. Translating it yields CASSESSGGLWDLTDTQYF.

The sample holds a few counts of this clone. The chain joins TRBV11-2 to TRBJ1-5; D call uncertain. With 1 base removed from V and 7 bases from J, the gap between germline ends came to 5 bases. CDR1 SGHAT and CDR2 FQNNGV come from the germline V gene. The CDR3 loop spans 12 amino acids. As DNA, the CDR3 is TGTGCCAGCAGCTTAGTCGGGCAGCCCCAGCATTTT. This encodes CASSLVGQPQHF.

The genes are TRBV30 and TRBJ2-5; D gene ambiguous. The V end was cut by 1 base, the J end by 5 bases, with 14 bases between. Germline lookup yields CDR1 GTSNPN and CDR2 SVGIG (reference sequence). CDR3 length: 14 amino acids. The CDR3 DNA sequence: TGTGCCTGGAGTGCCGGCCTGCGGTTGGAGACCCAGTACTTC. Residues: CAWSAGLRLETQYF.

The chain joins TRBV7-8 to TRBJ1-2; D gene unclear. The germline V and J ends were trimmed by 5 bases and 5 bases, with 15 bases remaining between them. The length of the CDR3 is 14 residues. Germline V CDR1 and CDR2: SGHVS, FQNEAQ. CDR3 coding DNA: TGTGCCAGCAGCCCGAACACTAAATCATATGGCTACACCTTC. Translating gives CASSPNTKSYGYTF.

CDR3 residues: CASSLQPRPTDTQYF. CDR3 nucleotide sequence: TGTGCCAGCAGCCTCCAACCGCGGCCCACAGATACGCAGTATTTT. The chain carries TRBV9 and TRBJ2-3; no firm D call. CDR3 length: 15 amino acids. V shed 4 bases and J shed 2 bases, with 14 bases lying between them. Germline CDR1 and CDR2: SGDLS and YYNGEE.

The chain carries TRBV27 and TRBJ1-1; 9 nucleotides agree with TRBD1. Per germline, CDR1 MNHEY and CDR2 SMNVEV (reference sequence). Unmatched junction bases numbered 3, after V lost 3 bases and J lost 4 bases. This CDR3 has 14 residues. The CDR3 spells CASSLLTGGTEAFF. CDR3 bases: TGTGCCAGCAGTTTGTTGACAGGGGGCACTGAAGCTTTCTTT.

Written as DNA, the CDR3 is TGTGCCAGCAGCTTGTTCAACAGGGCGGGTGAAAAACTGTTTTTT. It yields the protein CASSLFNRAGEKLFF. The chain recombines TRBV5-5 with TRBJ1-4; the D gene is possibly TRBD1 (6 bases). V gave up 1 base and J gave up 7 bases, with 14 bases separating them. The germline V gene has CDR1 SGHKS and CDR2 YYEKEE (reference sequence). This CDR3 is built from 15 residues.

This clone was counted ten times or more. The chain's CDR3 is CASRDGQMGTQYF. The DNA for the CDR3 is TGTGCCAGCAGGGATGGACAGATGGGGACCCAGTACTTC. The V gene is TRBV5-6, the J gene TRBJ2-5, with D maybe TRBD1 (6 bases). This CDR3 spans 13 amino acids. Germline V gene lookup returns CDR1 SGHDT and CDR2 YYEEEE. With 5 bases removed from V and 7 bases from J, the gap between germline ends came to 15 bases.

The chain has TRBV7-9 and TRBJ1-2; D ambiguous. The CDR3 length is 13 residues. CDR1 and CDR2 (germline): SEHNR, FQNEAQ (reference sequence). Deletions cut 2 bases from V and 2 bases from J, with 6 bases between. The CDR3 region is CASSLYDNYGYTF. The CDR3 DNA reads as TGTGCCAGCAGCTTATACGACAACTATGGCTACACCTTC.

The V call is TRBV5-1, the J call TRBJ1-2, with D uncertain. Germline loops: CDR1 SGHRS, CDR2 YFSETQ. The CDR3 loop spans 11 amino acids. V lost 2 bases and J 8 bases, leaving 7 bases between the germline ends. The CDR3 here is CASSFPRGYTF. CDR3 DNA: TGCGCCAGCAGCTTTCCCAGGGGCTACACCTTC.

The chain uses TRBV13 and TRBJ1-2, with TRBD1 matching 8 bases. The ends lost 4 bases at V and 3 bases at J; junction bases unmatched: 10. CDR3 size: 16 residues. Germline CDR1 and CDR2: PRHDT and FYEKMQ (reference sequence). The CDR3 spells CASSSPDRDGYYGYTF. The DNA for the CDR3 is TGTGCCAGCAGCTCCCCGGACAGGGACGGATACTATGGCTACACCTTC.

With respect to this clone: Within the sample, other DNA sequences also encode this same CDR3. The chain recombines TRBV7-2 with TRBJ1-4; D is ambiguous. The V gene's germline CDR1 is SGHTA and CDR2 FQGNSA. This CDR3 spans 13 amino acids. The ends were cut back, 5 bases at V and 5 bases at J, with 9 bases in the middle. The CDR3 coding sequence is TGTGCCAGCAGCCTCGGGCGAAATGAAAAACTGTTTTTT. Translation gives CASSLGRNEKLFF.